This T cell receptor (beta chain) emerged from a study of blood T cell repertoires in COVID-19. In germline, CDR1 is SGHRS, CDR2 YFSETQ. The CDR3 has 18 amino acids. V shed 1 base, J shed 3 bases, and the junction held 13 bases outside the gene matches. The repertoire was sequenced with immunoSEQ multiplex PCR; TCRdb's copy has only in-frame clones and lacks some. The sample includes over 150,000 clones, 84% seen only once; the top ten take around 7.1%. This clonotype originated in a middle-aged man who had recovered from COVID-19. The chain employs TRBV5-1 and TRBJ2-3; 8 nucleotides agree with TRBD1. The sample comprised PBMCs or T cells enriched from blood (not recorded which). The CDR3 DNA reads TGCGCCAGCAGCTTGAAAGCGGTGGAGAACAGGGGGACAGATACGCAGTATTTT. Translating gives CASSLKAVENRGTDTQYF.